The 13 T cell receptor beta chains presented below share a single source sample, sequenced in a study of T-cell reconstitution after alpha-beta-depleted transplantation in children. Preparing the TCRbeta library involved the use of unique molecular identifiers. TCRdb itself ran the PCR reads through MiXCR, one entry per CDR3 protein. The sample includes approximately 200,000 distinct CDR3 sequences, less than 15% seen only once; the top ten take less than 15%. The sample consisted of PBMCs from the stem cell graft donor, taken from the stem cell graft. The receptors here all came from a human donor who donated a stem cell graft to a child with acute lymphoblastic leukemia.

This clonotype was detected many times. The chain is built from TRBV5-1 and TRBJ2-3; 7 nucleotides line up with TRBD2. This CDR3 comprises 17 residues. The V gene end was trimmed by 4 bases and the J gene end by 0 bases; junction bases not matched to a gene: 11. Germline CDR1 SGHRS, CDR2 YFSETQ. This CDR3 is CASSRRPLSGSTDTQYF. CDR3 in DNA: TGCGCCAGCAGCCGTCGCCCCCTTAGCGGGAGCACAGATACGCAGTATTTT.

This clonotype came up many times. The V and J genes are TRBV12-3 or TRBV12-4 and TRBJ2-7; D tentatively fits TRBD1 or TRBD2 (6 bases each). Trimming removed 2 bases from V and 6 bases from J, with 14 bases in between. The CDR3 extends over 14 amino acids. CDR3 in amino acids: CASSLREWDTEQYF. The CDR3 bases are TGTGCCAGCAGTTTACGGGAGTGGGACACCGAGCAGTACTTC.

Remarks on this clonotype: This sequence may be a read error, since a much larger clone differs from it by one base. No conserved phenylalanine or tryptophan ends this CDR3, so it is likely a read error. The chain uses TRBV5-1 and TRBJ2-2, with D maybe TRBD2 (5 bases). Germline V gene lookup returns CDR1 SGHRS and CDR2 YFSETQ. The ends were cut back, 3 bases at V and 3 bases at J, with 12 bases in the middle. The CDR3 has 15 amino acids. DNA for the CDR3: TGCGCCAGCAGCTCAGCGGTCATTGACACCGGGGAGCTGTTTTTG. Its translation: CASSSAVIDTGELFL.

This clonotype occurred many times. CDR3: CASSLAQGGEKLFF. The DNA for the CDR3 is TGCGCCAGCAGCTTGGCGCAGGGCGGAGAAAAACTGTTTTTT. This chain connects TRBV5-1 to TRBJ1-4, with D tentatively TRBD1 (5 bases). Germline CDR1 and CDR2: SGHRS and YFSETQ. V was clipped by 0 bases and J by 8 bases, with 11 bases between them. This CDR3 comprises 14 residues. Full variable domain (remainder filled in from reference TRBV5-1 and TRBJ1-4): KAGVTQTPRYLIKTRGQQVTLSCSPISGHRSVSWYQQTPGQGLQFLFEYFSETQRNKGNFPGRFSGRQFSNSRSEMNVSTLELGDSALYLCASSLAQGGEKLFFGSGTQLSVL.

This clonotype was counted ten times or more. The gene calls are TRBV4-2 and TRBJ2-5, with unresolved D. Germline loops: CDR1 LGHNA, CDR2 YNFKEQ. There are 14 residues in the CDR3. The V end lost 0 bases, the J end lost 6 bases, and 11 bases lay between the germline ends. CDR3 in DNA: TGTGCCAGCAGCCAAGATACGGGCGGAAAGACCCAGTACTTC. Its protein product is CASSQDTGGKTQYF.

Ten or more counts support this clonotype. This sequence joins TRBV14 and TRBJ2-2; no clear D gene. Germline V gene data show CDR1 as SGHDN and CDR2 as FVKESK. This CDR3 has 17 amino acids. The V gene lost 0 bases and the J gene lost 4 bases, with 15 bases spanning the gap. CDR3 sequence (DNA): TGTGCCAGCAGCCAAGACTCAACGACGGACCGCACCGGGGAGCTGTTTTTT. It yields the protein CASSQDSTTDRTGELFF.

This clonotype has only a few counts. This chain connects TRBV12-3 or TRBV12-4 to TRBJ2-6; 11 nucleotides line up with TRBD1. V lost 5 bases, J lost 4 bases, and 4 bases stayed unmatched. The CDR3 extends over 16 amino acids. The CDR3: CASSGQGALGANVLTF. Written as DNA, the CDR3 is TGTGCCAGCAGTGGACAGGGGGCGCTAGGGGCCAACGTCCTGACTTTC.

The J gene is TRBJ2-1, the V gene TRBV14; tentative D call: TRBD2 (6 bases). The CDR3 extends over 19 amino acids. Per the germline V gene, CDR1 is SGHDN and CDR2 is FVKESK. V lost 1 base and J lost 0, with 19 bases in between. The CDR3, as DNA: TGTGCCAGCAGCCAAGCCGGGGGTTATACGGGAGCCTCCTACAATGAGCAGTTCTTC. Translating it yields CASSQAGGYTGASYNEQFF. Full variable domain (remainder filled in from reference TRBV14 and TRBJ2-1): EAGVTQFPSHSVIEKGQTVTLRCDPISGHDNLYWYRRVMGKEIKFLLHFVKESKQDESGMPNNRFLAERTGGTYSTLKVQPAELEDSGVYFCASSQAGGYTGASYNEQFFGPGTRLTVL.

This clonotype occurred many times. The chain has TRBV29-1 and TRBJ2-5; 8 nucleotides align to TRBD1. CDR3 length: 13 amino acids. Germline V lookup: CDR1 SQVTM, CDR2 ANQGSEA. Germline trimming cut 7 bases from V and 5 bases from J; bases unmatched to any gene: 9. The CDR3 reads CSATGGGTETQYF. CDR3 in DNA: TGCAGCGCTACAGGGGGAGGAACGGAGACCCAGTACTTC.

This clonotype was seen ten or more times. The chain combines TRBV20-1 with TRBJ2-5; perhaps TRBD2 as D (5 bases). Trimming took 0 bases from V and 3 from J, leaving 11 bases between them. The CDR3 is 14 amino acids. The V gene's germline CDR1 is DFQATT and CDR2 SNEGSKA (reference sequence). The CDR3 DNA reads TGCAGTGCTAGAGATCAGAGGGCGGAAGAGACCCAGTACTTC. Translated, it gives CSARDQRAEETQYF.

This clonotype was observed a few times. The chain uses TRBV3-1 and TRBJ2-7; D gene ambiguous. Looked up from germline, CDR1 is LGHDT and CDR2 is YNNKEL (reference sequence). With 2 bases removed from V and 0 bases from J, the gap between germline ends came to 11 bases. This CDR3 contains 15 residues. The CDR3 here is CASSQSVGYSYEQYF. The CDR3 region has the DNA TGTGCCAGCAGCCAAAGTGTAGGGTACTCCTACGAGCAGTACTTC.

This clonotype has at least ten counts. The genes are TRBV29-1 and TRBJ2-7; the match to TRBD1 covers 8 bases. V trimming: 3 bases; J trimming: 6 bases; junction bases outside the gene matches: 4. This CDR3 has 12 residues. Germline V gene sequence: CDR1 SQVTM, CDR2 ANQGSEA. Here the CDR3 DNA reads TGCAGCGTTGAGCAGGGGGCCAGCGAGCAGTACTTC. Its protein is CSVEQGASEQYF.

This clonotype was detected ten times or more. This chain uses TRBV12-3 or TRBV12-4 with TRBJ1-3; no clear D. The CDR3 is 14 residues long. V lost 5 bases to trimming and J lost 4 bases, with 12 bases between them. The CDR3 DNA is TGTGCCAGCAGTCTCTTGACCGTAGGAAACACCATATATTTT. Protein product: CASSLLTVGNTIYF.